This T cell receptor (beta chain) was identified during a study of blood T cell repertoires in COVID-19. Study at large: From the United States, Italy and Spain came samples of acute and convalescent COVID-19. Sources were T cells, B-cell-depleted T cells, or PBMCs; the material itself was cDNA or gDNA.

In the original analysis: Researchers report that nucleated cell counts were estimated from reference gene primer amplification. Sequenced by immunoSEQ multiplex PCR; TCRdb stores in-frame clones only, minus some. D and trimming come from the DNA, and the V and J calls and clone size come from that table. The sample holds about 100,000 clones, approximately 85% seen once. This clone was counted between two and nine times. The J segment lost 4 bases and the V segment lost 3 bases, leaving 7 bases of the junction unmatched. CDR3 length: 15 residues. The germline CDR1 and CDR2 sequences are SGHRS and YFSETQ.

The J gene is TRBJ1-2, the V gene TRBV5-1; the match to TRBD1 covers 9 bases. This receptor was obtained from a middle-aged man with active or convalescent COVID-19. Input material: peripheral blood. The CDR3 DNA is TGCGCCAGCAGCTCGGGACAGGGAACTTTCTATGGCTACACCTTC. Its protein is CASSSGQGTFYGYTF.